This entry describes one TCR beta chain. This record belongs to a study of T-cell memory formation after mild COVID-19. The V gene's germline CDR1 is MNHNS and CDR2 SASEGT. The V and J ends lost 11 bases and 8 bases respectively, with 10 bases between them. The CDR3 loop spans 10 amino acids. Using constant-segment primers, 5'RACE produced TCR alpha and TCR beta cDNA libraries carrying sample barcodes and UMIs. TCRdb re-called the 5' RACE reads with MiXCR, one entry per CDR3 protein. The sample carries approximately 500,000 distinct CDR3 sequences, around a quarter recorded once. The sequence came from an adult woman who had mild COVID-19 (a few samples of this study predate the infection). Cell type and time point are not known. The rearrangement links TRBV6-1 to TRBJ2-1; D is undetermined. Source material: PBMCs or a T cell subset sorted from them (not recorded which). The CDR3 DNA follows: TGTGCCCTCGGAGTGCATGAGCAGTTCTTC. Translated, it gives CALGVHEQFF.